The rows below give T cell receptor beta chains drawn from one sample of a study of blood T cell repertoires in COVID-19. Measured with immunoSEQ multiplex PCR; TCRdb has only the in-frame clones, and not every one. The sample holds some 99,000 clones, approximately 87% seen once. Material for sequencing was peripheral blood. These receptors came from a woman aged 60-70 years with acute or convalescent COVID-19. Each CDR3 is given without its conserved first and last residue. Fields, in order: CDR3 protein, clone size, V gene. Not all rows give a size; the values are once, few, many and, for expanded clones, a class.

CDR3 protein: ASSQTGKKRYNEQF; clone size: -; V gene: TRBV11-2
CDR3 protein: ASSYRAEGGQPQH; clone size: -; V gene: TRBV6-6
CDR3 protein: ASSRQGIDSPLH; clone size: -; V gene: TRBV27
CDR3 protein: ASSFQGASYEQY; clone size: -; V gene: TRBV7-9
CDR3 protein: ASSPQVTDTQY; clone size: -; V gene: TRBV7-3
CDR3 protein: ASSPGLAGAYGELF; clone size: -; V gene: TRBV4-1
CDR3 protein: ASSLQGVFSPLH; clone size: -; V gene: TRBV27
CDR3 protein: ASRRTDGREPQH; clone size: -; V gene: TRBV28
CDR3 protein: ASSLRGIMNTEAF; clone size: many; V gene: TRBV5-4
CDR3 protein: ASGRIAGGNTGELF; clone size: -; V gene: TRBV12-5
CDR3 protein: ASSLARVNNEQF; clone size: -; V gene: TRBV7-2
CDR3 protein: ASSQGGSGNTIY; clone size: -; V gene: TRBV19
CDR3 protein: ASSAAGVGEKLF; clone size: -; V gene: TRBV19
CDR3 protein: ASSLAGATDTQY; clone size: -; V gene: TRBV7-2
CDR3 protein: ASSRGLDTEAF; clone size: -; V gene: TRBV18
CDR3 protein: AWSRVAGVETQY; clone size: -; V gene: TRBV30
CDR3 protein: AISPTGGGRGYT; clone size: -; V gene: TRBV10-3
CDR3 protein: ASSLVGAYNEKLF; clone size: -; V gene: TRBV7-2
CDR3 protein: ASSPLQGANGYT; clone size: -; V gene: TRBV18
CDR3 protein: ASSLLGGAGQPQH; clone size: -; V gene: TRBV7-2
CDR3 protein: ASSLNGLAEQF; clone size: -; V gene: TRBV6-5
CDR3 protein: ASSIRQKHKAF; clone size: -; V gene: TRBV19
CDR3 protein: AISMGANQPQH; clone size: once; V gene: TRBV10-3
CDR3 protein: ASSRAGTGGTSEAF; clone size: -; V gene: TRBV4-1
CDR3 protein: ASSLAGLAGEADQETQY; clone size: -; V gene: TRBV7-3
CDR3 protein: ASSLTGGAGYEQY; clone size: -; V gene: TRBV5-1
CDR3 protein: ASGQGLNTEAF; clone size: -; V gene: TRBV15
CDR3 protein: ASSIGEVHEQF; clone size: -; V gene: TRBV19
CDR3 protein: ASSPTGGGGANVLT; clone size: -; V gene: TRBV9
CDR3 protein: ASGPWTNTIQETQY; clone size: -; V gene: TRBV5-8
CDR3 protein: ASSVGQGGYEQY; clone size: -; V gene: TRBV9
CDR3 protein: ASRLVGEQY; clone size: -; V gene: TRBV6-5
CDR3 protein: ASSLLAGGPYEQY; clone size: -; V gene: TRBV5-4
CDR3 protein: SAPQGAEAF; clone size: -; V gene: TRBV20-1
CDR3 protein: ASSLGQTSGLDTQY; clone size: -; V gene: TRBV7-7
CDR3 protein: ASSPLQREQY; clone size: once; V gene: TRBV12-3/TRBV12-4
CDR3 protein: ASSLTASGSRFSDEQY; clone size: once; V gene: TRBV13
CDR3 protein: ASSDSPGNTEAF; clone size: -; V gene: TRBV25-1
CDR3 protein: ASSLDRVLGEKLF; clone size: -; V gene: TRBV7-2
CDR3 protein: ASSHRGMNTEAF; clone size: -; V gene: TRBV19
CDR3 protein: SVPRTSGRNNEQF; clone size: -; V gene: TRBV29-1
CDR3 protein: ASSLSTGANTGELF; clone size: -; V gene: TRBV18
CDR3 protein: ASSLWGQGPNEQF; clone size: -; V gene: TRBV27
CDR3 protein: ASSSGGQGITYEQY; clone size: -; V gene: TRBV5-1
CDR3 protein: ASSYLAGHNSPLH; clone size: few; V gene: TRBV6-6
CDR3 protein: ASTRDNRNQPQH; clone size: -; V gene: TRBV28
CDR3 protein: ASSLTGSTGELF; clone size: few; V gene: TRBV3-1/TRBV3-2
CDR3 protein: ASSLSGGYAYEQY; clone size: -; V gene: TRBV9
CDR3 protein: ASSPGTGGSGKLF; clone size: -; V gene: TRBV5-4
CDR3 protein: ASSLGGGYTGELF; clone size: -; V gene: TRBV5-1
CDR3 protein: AISDPTKGNTIY; clone size: -; V gene: TRBV10-3
CDR3 protein: SATGGGTNTEAF; clone size: once; V gene: TRBV29-1
CDR3 protein: ATRRQGYGYT; clone size: -; V gene: TRBV21-1
CDR3 protein: ASSSLLTGGYGNTIY; clone size: -; V gene: TRBV28
CDR3 protein: ASMRGRGRGSTDTQY; clone size: -; V gene: TRBV19
CDR3 protein: ASSPSAPGGNEKLF; clone size: -; V gene: TRBV18
CDR3 protein: ATRFSGASYEQY; clone size: -; V gene: TRBV24-1